The 21 T cell receptor beta chains in this list originate from one sample, sequenced in a study of T cells after yellow fever vaccination. TCRdb reprocessed the 5' RACE reads via MiXCR and lists one record per CDR3 protein. The repertoire has under 200,000 distinct CDR3 sequences, about 11% of them found once; the top ten carry 36%. Here the sequenced sample was CD8+ T cells sorted from PBMCs, taken 15 days after the yellow fever booster vaccination. All receptors derive from a man in his late teens or twenties who received the YFV17D yellow fever vaccine.

The gene calls are TRBV5-1 and TRBJ1-2; 12 positions agree with TRBD1. This CDR3 is 16 amino acids long. Germline V gives CDR1 SGHRS, CDR2 YFSETQ. The ends lost 4 bases at V and 4 bases at J; junction bases unmatched: 8. In DNA form, the CDR3 reads TGCGCCAGCAGCCCCCGGGACAGGGGGCGCCTCTATGGCTACACCTTC. Protein product: CASSPRDRGRLYGYTF.

This clonotype showed up just a few times. This chain uses TRBV20-1 with TRBJ1-1, with no clear D. Germline V gene sequence: CDR1 DFQATT, CDR2 SNEGSKA (reference sequence). This CDR3 is built from 10 residues. Trimming stripped 5 bases from V and 3 bases from J, with 4 bases between. The CDR3 protein is CSAGDTEAFF. DNA for the CDR3: TGCAGTGCTGGGGACACTGAAGCTTTCTTT.

This clonotype was recorded a few times. J is TRBJ2-7 and V is TRBV2; D might be TRBD1 or TRBD2, each matching 5 bases. CDR1 and CDR2 (germline): SNHLY, FYNNEI. CDR3 size: 16 residues. Trimming left V 4 bases short and J 0 bases short, with 16 bases between. The CDR3 protein is CASSVTRTRSSYEQYV. For the CDR3, the DNA is TGTGCCAGCAGTGTTACTAGGACAAGGAGCTCCTACGAGCAGTACGTC.

The chain links TRBV15 to TRBJ1-1, with 9 bases that match TRBD1. The germline gives CDR1 LNHNV, CDR2 YYDKDF (reference sequence). CDR3 length: 14 amino acids. The V segment lost 3 bases and the J segment 4 bases; nucleotides outside the gene matches: 3. CDR3 loop: CATSSGQGRTEAFF. CDR3 bases: TGTGCCACCAGCAGCGGACAGGGGCGCACTGAAGCTTTCTTT.

The chain combines TRBV15 with TRBJ1-5, with D unclear. CDR1 is LNHNV, CDR2 YYDKDF, per germline (reference sequence). V lost 2 bases to trimming and J lost 3 bases, with 8 bases between them. This CDR3 contains 14 residues. CDR3 protein: CATSRPPFNQPQHF. DNA for the CDR3: TGTGCCACCAGCAGACCCCCTTTCAATCAGCCCCAGCATTTT.

The table lists this clonotype with many counts. V is TRBV7-9 and J is TRBJ2-7, with D possibly TRBD2 on 6 matching bases. The V gene's germline CDR1 is SEHNR and CDR2 FQNEAQ (reference sequence). This CDR3 spans 13 amino acids. V gave up 3 bases and J gave up 2 bases, with 8 bases separating them. In DNA, the CDR3 is TGTGCCAGCAGCTTTAGCGGTACCTACGAGCAGTACTTC. Its protein product is CASSFSGTYEQYF.

This chain joins TRBV6-1 and TRBJ2-7, with D unresolved. V was clipped by 10 bases and J by 0 bases, with 13 bases between them. The CDR3 contains 13 residues. Germline CDR1 MNHNS, CDR2 SASEGT. CDR3 region: CATQGPSSYEQYV. Here the CDR3 DNA reads TGTGCCACACAAGGGCCAAGCTCCTACGAGCAGTACGTC.

The chain links TRBV12-3 or TRBV12-4 to TRBJ2-5; TRBD2 agrees at 7 bases. Germline trimming cut 6 bases from V and 0 bases from J; bases unmatched to any gene: 1. CDR3 length: 13 amino acids. The CDR3 is CASRRGNQETQYF. The CDR3 nucleotides read TGTGCCAGCAGGCGGGGGAACCAAGAGACCCAGTACTTC.

This clonotype occurred a few times. The rearrangement uses TRBV20-1 and TRBJ2-7; perhaps TRBD2 as D (5 bases). This CDR3 comprises 13 residues. The V end lost 3 bases, the J end lost 0 bases, and 9 bases lay between the germline ends. Germline CDR1 DFQATT, CDR2 SNEGSKA (reference sequence). In nucleotides, the CDR3 is TGCAGTGCTAGCCCCGGGAACTCCTACGAGCAGTACGTC. It codes for CSASPGNSYEQYV.

The chain combines TRBV5-1 with TRBJ2-7, with TRBD1 matching over 9 bases. Losses at the gene ends were 4 bases for V and 0 bases for J; bases not matched to a gene: 5. CDR3 length: 15 residues. Germline V CDR1 and CDR2: SGHRS, YFSETQ. The CDR3 here is CASSPGQGLSYEQYV. Written as DNA, the CDR3 is TGCGCCAGCAGCCCGGGACAGGGACTCTCCTACGAGCAGTACGTC.

This rearrangement joins TRBV29-1 to TRBJ1-2, with D hard to call. The ends were cut back, 3 bases at V and 2 bases at J, with 10 bases in the middle. CDR1 is SQVTM and CDR2 is ANQGSEA in the germline V gene. The CDR3 is 13 amino acids. The CDR3 reads CSVDAELNYGYTF. CDR3 DNA: TGCAGCGTTGATGCAGAACTGAACTATGGCTACACCTTC. The whole variable domain, filled in from reference TRBV29-1 and TRBJ1-2, reads SAVISQKPSRDICQRGTSLTIQCQVDSQVTMMFWYRQQPGQSLTLIATANQGSEATYESGFVIDKFPISRPNLTFSTLTVSNMSPEDSSIYLCSVDAELNYGYTFGSGTRLTVV.

The CDR3 reads CASSLSSGVNYGYTF. CDR3 in DNA: TGTGCCAGCAGCTTATCCTCAGGGGTCAACTATGGCTACACCTTC. V gene TRBV7-6 combines with J gene TRBJ1-2; D might be TRBD1 (6 bases). Germline CDR1 SGHVS, CDR2 FNYEAQ. CDR3 length equals 15 residues. Trimming took 2 bases from V and 2 from J, leaving 12 bases between them.

This clonotype showed up just a few times. The rearrangement joins TRBV4-1 to TRBJ1-2; 8 bases agree with TRBD1. V shed 1 base, J shed 2 bases, and the junction held 9 bases outside the gene matches. Germline CDR1 and CDR2: MGHRA and YSYEKL. The CDR3 runs to 17 residues. The CDR3 spells CASSQVQATGVNYGYTF. The CDR3 DNA is TGCGCCAGCAGCCAAGTTCAAGCGACAGGGGTGAACTATGGCTACACCTTC.

This clonotype was detected ten times or more. This chain connects TRBV12-3 or TRBV12-4 to TRBJ2-7; 8 bases are a match to TRBD1. This CDR3 has 13 residues. V shed 0 bases and J 12 bases; nucleotides not matched to a gene: 7. CDR3 loop: CASSLAGQVVRYV. The DNA of the CDR3 is TGTGCCAGCAGTTTAGCGGGACAGGTCGTTCGGTACGTC.

This clonotype was recorded a few times. The chain is built from TRBV3-1 and TRBJ2-1, with 7 bases aligning to TRBD1. From germline, CDR1 is LGHDT and CDR2 YNNKEL (reference sequence). Germline trimming cut 4 bases from V and 8 bases from J; bases unmatched to any gene: 8. The CDR3 is 14 residues long. CDR3 coding DNA: TGTGCCAGCAGCCCCACTGACAGGGATGATGAGCAGTTCTTC. Encoded protein: CASSPTDRDDEQFF.

This clonotype was observed a few times. This sequence joins TRBV15 and TRBJ2-2, with no clear D. Trimming stripped 0 bases from V and 2 bases from J, with 1 base between. CDR3 length: 13 residues. Germline assignment: CDR1 LNHNV and CDR2 YYDKDF (reference sequence). CDR3 sequence: CATSRENTGELFF. CDR3 nucleotide sequence: TGTGCCACCAGCAGAGAAAACACCGGGGAGCTGTTTTTT.

This clonotype has only a few counts. The J gene is TRBJ2-3, the V gene TRBV4-2; 11 bases line up with TRBD2. Unmatched junction bases numbered 2, after V lost 1 base and J lost 5 bases. The CDR3 consists of 15 residues. Germline CDR1 is LGHNA and CDR2 is YNFKEQ. DNA for the CDR3: TGTGCCAGCAGCCAAGCTAGCGGGGGGCTAGATACGCAGTATTTT. Its protein is CASSQASGGLDTQYF.

This chain uses TRBV11-3 with TRBJ2-2; D gene unclear. V was cut by 0 bases and J by 2 bases, with 16 bases left in between. This CDR3 spans 18 amino acids. Per the germline V gene, CDR1 is SGHNT and CDR2 is YENEEA. CDR3 in DNA: TGTGCCAGCAGCTTAGATCGGTTGGGGATGCGAAACACCGGGGAGCTGTTTTTT. Its protein is CASSLDRLGMRNTGELFF.

This clonotype was seen at least ten times. The gene calls are TRBV4-1 and TRBJ2-3; 15 nucleotides line up with TRBD2. The ends lost 4 bases at V and 6 bases at J; junction bases unmatched: 8. The CDR3 totals 17 residues. Germline V gives CDR1 MGHRA, CDR2 YSYEKL. In DNA form, the CDR3 reads TGCGCCAGCAGCCCTGGACTAGCGGGGGGGCCGATGGATACGCAGTATTTT. Its translation is CASSPGLAGGPMDTQYF.

The chain uses TRBV10-2 and TRBJ2-7, with 11 nucleotides matching TRBD2. The CDR3 contains 13 residues. The germline V gene encodes CDR1 WSHSY and CDR2 SAAADI. The junction had 0 bases not matched to a gene; V was cut back by 4 bases and J by 4 bases. In nucleotides, the CDR3 is TGCGCCAGCAGTGTAGCGGGGGGGTACGAGCAGTACTTC. Amino acids: CASSVAGGYEQYF.

This clonotype was observed a handful of times. An end of the junction does not agree with germline; a read error may underlie this. The chain uses TRBV7-7 and TRBJ2-1; 12 positions agree with TRBD2. Germline CDR1 is SSHAT and CDR2 is FNYEAQ (reference sequence). CDR3 size: 17 residues. The CDR3 reads CASSLGPLAGGYNEQFF. The CDR3 DNA sequence: TGTGCTAGCAGCTTAGGCCCACTAGCGGGGGGATACAATGAGCAGTTCTTC.